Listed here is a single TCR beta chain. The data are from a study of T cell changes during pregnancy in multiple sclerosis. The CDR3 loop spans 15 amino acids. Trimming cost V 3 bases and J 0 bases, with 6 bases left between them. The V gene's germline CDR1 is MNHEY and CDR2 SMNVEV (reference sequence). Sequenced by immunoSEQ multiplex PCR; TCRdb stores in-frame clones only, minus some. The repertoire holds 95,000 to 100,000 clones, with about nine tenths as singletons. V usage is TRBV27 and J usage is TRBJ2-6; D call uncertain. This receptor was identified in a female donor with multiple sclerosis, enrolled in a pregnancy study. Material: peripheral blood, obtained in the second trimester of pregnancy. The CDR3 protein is CASSFKNSGANVLTF. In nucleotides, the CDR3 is TGTGCCAGCAGTTTTAAAAACTCTGGGGCCAACGTCCTGACTTTC.